The sequence of this T cell receptor (beta chain) was determined in a study of T-cell reconstitution after alpha-beta-depleted transplantation in children (dated by TCRdb to the mid-2010s). At the level of the whole study: The study quantitatively tracked T-cell immune reconstitution after TCRalphabeta/CD19-depleted allogeneic hematopoietic cell transplantation in children using TCR repertoire profiling. The study at large found these results: Hyperexpanded clone frequencies declined over subsequent months; after one year, T-cell counts and TCRbeta diversity were mostly attributed to newly produced T cells. The apparently early recovery of alphabetaT-cell counts about two months after transplant reportedly depended on only several hundred rapidly expanded clones that came from non-depleted graft cells. In some patients, high TCRbeta diversity at day 60 was attributed to recipient T cells and intrathymic progenitors that had survived conditioning.

Library preparation was by PCR. The data were produced on an Illumina HiSeq 2500. TCR library preparation used molecular barcoding, with unique molecular identifiers applied to normalize quantification of the TCRbeta repertoire. TCRdb's own reprocessing of the public reads used fastp at Q25 and MiXCR and kept productive beta chains. Merged by CDR3 protein, the rows form single entries marked with the most common genes and DNA. The sample table shows around 440,000 distinct CDR3 sequences, and roughly a tenth are seen once. The ten largest clones capture 2% to 2.5% of the sample. V lost 0 bases and J lost 1 base, and the count of bases not matched to a germline gene is 7. The CDR3 has 16 amino acids, counting the end cysteine and phenylalanine. Just CDR3 DNA is preserved here, 48 bases in frame from base 1. Based on the germline V gene (reference sequence), the CDR1 and CDR2 sequences are DFQATT and SNEGSKA.

In the paper's terms, the treatment or condition label means: allogeneic hematopoietic cell transplantation with graft depleted of TCRalphabeta T cells and CD19 B cells. The children who served as transplant recipients had been given grafts of TCRalphabeta/CD19-depleted allogeneic hematopoietic cells. In its sample, this clonotype was seen a few times. Its antigen remains unidentified. Base qualities are not recorded, but no much larger clone differs from it by a single base. The sequencing here drew on PBMCs, taken before TCRalphabeta/CD19-depleted stem cell transplant. The sequence is built from TRBV20-1 and TRBJ1-1; TRBD1 fits 8 bases in the junction. The TCR comes from a child under 10 years old with inherited bone marrow failure, due to receive a stem cell transplant. The sequenced DNA is TGCAGTGCTAGAGATCCGACAGGGGTCGGGAACACTGAAGCTTTCTTT. This encodes CSARDPTGVGNTEAFF.